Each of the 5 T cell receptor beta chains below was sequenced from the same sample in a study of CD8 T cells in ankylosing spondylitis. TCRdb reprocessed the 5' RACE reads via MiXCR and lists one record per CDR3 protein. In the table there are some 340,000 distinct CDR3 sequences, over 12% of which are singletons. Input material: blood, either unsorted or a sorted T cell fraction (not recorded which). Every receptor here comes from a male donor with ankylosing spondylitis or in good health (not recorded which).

CDR3 coding DNA: TGTGCCAGCAGTCCCTTCAGGGAGCGGGGCACAGATACGCAGTATTTT. It yields the protein CASSPFRERGTDTQYF. This chain connects TRBV27 to TRBJ2-3; a possible D gene is TRBD2 (6 bases). Germline assignment: CDR1 MNHEY and CDR2 SMNVEV (reference sequence). This CDR3 has 16 residues. V was cut by 5 bases and J by 1 base, with 16 bases left in between.

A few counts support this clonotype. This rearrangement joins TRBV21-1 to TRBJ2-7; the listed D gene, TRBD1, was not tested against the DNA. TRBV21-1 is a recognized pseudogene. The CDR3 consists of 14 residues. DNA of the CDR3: TGTGCCAGCAGCGAAAAGACAGTAAGCTACGAGCAGTACTTC. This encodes CASSEKTVSYEQYF.

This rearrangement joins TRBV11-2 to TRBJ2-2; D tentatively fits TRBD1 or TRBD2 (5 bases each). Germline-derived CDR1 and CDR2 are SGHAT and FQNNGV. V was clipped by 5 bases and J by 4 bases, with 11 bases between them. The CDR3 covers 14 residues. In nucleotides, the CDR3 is TGTGCCAGCAGCGTGGGACCCCGCACCGGGGAGCTGTTTTTT. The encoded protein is CASSVGPRTGELFF. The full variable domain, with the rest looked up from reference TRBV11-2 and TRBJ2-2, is EAGVAQSPRYKIIEKRQSVAFWCNPISGHATLYWYQQILGQGPKLLIQFQNNGVVDDSQLPKDRFSAERLKGVDSTLKIQPAKLEDSAVYLCASSVGPRTGELFFGEGSRLTVL.

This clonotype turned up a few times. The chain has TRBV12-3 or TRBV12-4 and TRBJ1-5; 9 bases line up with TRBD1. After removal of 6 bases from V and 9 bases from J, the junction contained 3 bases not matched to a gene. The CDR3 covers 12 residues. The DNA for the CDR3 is TGTGCCAGCAGCACAGGGGGCCTGCCCCAGCATTTT. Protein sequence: CASSTGGLPQHF.

The CDR3 region is CASSRWSDTQYF. Here the CDR3 DNA reads TGTGCCAGCAGCCGGTGGTCAGATACGCAGTATTTT. The chain uses TRBV11-2 and TRBJ2-3; D unresolved. V shed 5 bases and J shed 4 bases, with 7 bases lying between them. The CDR3 contains 12 residues. From germline, CDR1 is SGHAT and CDR2 FQNNGV.